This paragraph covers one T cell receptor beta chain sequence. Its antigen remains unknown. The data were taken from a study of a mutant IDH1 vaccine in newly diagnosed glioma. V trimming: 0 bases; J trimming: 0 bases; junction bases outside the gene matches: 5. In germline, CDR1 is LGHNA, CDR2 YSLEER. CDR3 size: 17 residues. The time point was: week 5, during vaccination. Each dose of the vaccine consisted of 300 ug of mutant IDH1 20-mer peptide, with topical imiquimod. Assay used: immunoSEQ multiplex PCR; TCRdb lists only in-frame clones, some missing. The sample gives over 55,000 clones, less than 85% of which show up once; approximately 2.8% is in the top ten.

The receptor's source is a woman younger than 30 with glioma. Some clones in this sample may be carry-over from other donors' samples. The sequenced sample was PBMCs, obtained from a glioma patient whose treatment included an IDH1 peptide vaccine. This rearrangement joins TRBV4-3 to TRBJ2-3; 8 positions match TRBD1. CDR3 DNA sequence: TGCGCCAGCAGCCAAGAACGGACAGGGACGAGCACAGATACGCAGTATTTT. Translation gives CASSQERTGTSTDTQYF.